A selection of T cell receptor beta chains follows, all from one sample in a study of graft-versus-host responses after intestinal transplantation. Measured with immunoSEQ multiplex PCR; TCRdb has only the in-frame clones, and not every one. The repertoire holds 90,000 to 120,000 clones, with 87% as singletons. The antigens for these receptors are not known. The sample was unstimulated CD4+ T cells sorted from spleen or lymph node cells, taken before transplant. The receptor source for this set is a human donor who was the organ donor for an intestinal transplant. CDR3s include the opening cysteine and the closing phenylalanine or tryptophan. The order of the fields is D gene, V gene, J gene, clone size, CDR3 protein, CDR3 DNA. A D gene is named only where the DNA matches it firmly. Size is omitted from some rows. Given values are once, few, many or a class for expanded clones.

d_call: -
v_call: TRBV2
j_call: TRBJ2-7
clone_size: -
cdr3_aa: CASWGTGLDEQYF
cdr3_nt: TGTGCCAGCTGGGGAACAGGGCTTGACGAGCAGTACTTC

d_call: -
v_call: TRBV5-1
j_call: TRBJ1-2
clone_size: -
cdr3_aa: CASSPNIVGAAYGYTF
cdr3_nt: TGCGCCAGCAGCCCCAATATTGTAGGAGCCGCTTATGGCTACACCTTC

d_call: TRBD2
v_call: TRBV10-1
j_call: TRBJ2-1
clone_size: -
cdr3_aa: CASSERTSGSNEQFF
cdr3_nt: TGCGCCAGCAGTGAGAGGACTAGCGGGAGTAATGAGCAGTTCTTC

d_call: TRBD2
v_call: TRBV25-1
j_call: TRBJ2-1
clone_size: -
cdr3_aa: CASSYSGTSGYNEQFF
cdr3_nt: TGTGCCAGCAGTTATTCCGGGACTAGCGGTTACAATGAGCAGTTCTTC

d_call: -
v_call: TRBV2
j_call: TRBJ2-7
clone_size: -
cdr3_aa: CASSTGSTYEQYF
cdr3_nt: TGTGCCAGCTCAACAGGGTCCACCTACGAGCAGTACTTC

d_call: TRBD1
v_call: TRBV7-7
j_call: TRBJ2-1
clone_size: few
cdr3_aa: CASSHGQVIYNEQFF
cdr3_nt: TGTGCTAGCAGCCACGGACAGGTGATCTACAATGAGCAGTTCTTC

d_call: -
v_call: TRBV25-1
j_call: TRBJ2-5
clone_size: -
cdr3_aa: CASSDREESAIQETQYF
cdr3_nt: TGTGCCAGCAGTGATAGGGAGGAATCGGCCATTCAAGAGACCCAGTACTTC

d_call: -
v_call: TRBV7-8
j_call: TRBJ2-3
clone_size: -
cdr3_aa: CASSLRRDRTDTQYF
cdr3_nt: TGTGCCAGCAGCTTAAGAAGGGACCGGACAGATACGCAGTATTTT

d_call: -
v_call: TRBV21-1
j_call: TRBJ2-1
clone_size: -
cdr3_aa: CASSKRDRDRADNEQFF
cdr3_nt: TGTGCCAGCAGCAAACGAGACCGGGACAGGGCCGACAATGAGCAGTTCTTC

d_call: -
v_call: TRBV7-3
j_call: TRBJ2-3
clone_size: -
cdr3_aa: CASSPAGLGTQYF
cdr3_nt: TGTGCCAGCAGCCCAGCAGGTCTTGGTACGCAGTATTTT

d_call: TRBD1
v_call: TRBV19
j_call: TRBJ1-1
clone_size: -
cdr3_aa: CASSIVGTVVSTEAFF
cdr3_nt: TGTGCCAGTAGTATAGTTGGGACAGTTGTGAGTACTGAAGCTTTCTTT

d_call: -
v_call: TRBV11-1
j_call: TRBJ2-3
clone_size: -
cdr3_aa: CASSRDQSTDTQYF
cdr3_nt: TGTGCCAGCAGCCGGGACCAAAGCACAGATACGCAGTATTTT

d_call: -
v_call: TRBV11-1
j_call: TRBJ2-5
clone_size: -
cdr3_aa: CASRARDRQETQYF
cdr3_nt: TGTGCCAGCAGGGCGAGGGACCGACAAGAGACCCAGTACTTC

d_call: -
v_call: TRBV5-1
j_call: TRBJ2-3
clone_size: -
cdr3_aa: CASSPVNRASTDTQYF
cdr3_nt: TGCGCCAGCAGCCCGGTCAACAGGGCAAGCACAGATACGCAGTATTTT

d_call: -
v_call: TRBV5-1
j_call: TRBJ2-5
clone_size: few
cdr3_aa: CASSPSGARETQYF
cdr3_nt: TGCGCCAGCAGCCCCTCCGGGGCCCGAGAGACCCAGTACTTC